This passage covers 3 T cell receptor beta chains from one sample sequenced in a study of blood T cell repertoires in COVID-19. Profiled with immunoSEQ multiplex PCR; TCRdb holds only in-frame clones, not every one. This table has around 210,000 clones, about 89% appearing once. The sample comprised PBMCs or T cells enriched from blood (not recorded which). The receptors stem from a young woman who had recovered from COVID-19.

This chain connects TRBV5-1 to TRBJ2-7; D is possibly TRBD1 (6 bases). The CDR3 has 12 amino acids. The V gene lost 4 bases and the J gene lost 4 bases, with 9 bases spanning the gap. Per germline, CDR1 SGHRS and CDR2 YFSETQ. The CDR3 is CASSETGYEQYF. CDR3 bases: TGCGCCAGCAGCGAGACAGGATACGAGCAGTACTTC. Based on the CDR3 plus reference TRBV5-1 and TRBJ2-7, the full variable domain is KAGVTQTPRYLIKTRGQQVTLSCSPISGHRSVSWYQQTPGQGLQFLFEYFSETQRNKGNFPGRFSGRQFSNSRSEMNVSTLELGDSALYLCASSETGYEQYFGPGTRLTVT.

The V call is TRBV28, the J call TRBJ1-5, with D tentatively TRBD1 (6 bases). The CDR3 is made up of 16 amino acids. Germline V gene data show CDR1 as MDHEN and CDR2 as SYDVKM. V shed 6 bases and J shed 1 base, with 16 bases lying between them. The CDR3 DNA reads TGTGCCAGCAGCACCGGGACATCGCTGAGCAATCAGCCCCAGCATTTT. Translating it yields CASSTGTSLSNQPQHF.

The V and J genes are TRBV12-3 or TRBV12-4 and TRBJ1-1; no definite D call. Trimming removed 3 bases at V and 5 bases at J, with 7 bases between. This CDR3 comprises 12 residues. CDR3 in amino acids: CASSFGQTEAFF. The CDR3 coding sequence is TGTGCCAGCAGTTTTGGGCAGACTGAAGCTTTCTTT.